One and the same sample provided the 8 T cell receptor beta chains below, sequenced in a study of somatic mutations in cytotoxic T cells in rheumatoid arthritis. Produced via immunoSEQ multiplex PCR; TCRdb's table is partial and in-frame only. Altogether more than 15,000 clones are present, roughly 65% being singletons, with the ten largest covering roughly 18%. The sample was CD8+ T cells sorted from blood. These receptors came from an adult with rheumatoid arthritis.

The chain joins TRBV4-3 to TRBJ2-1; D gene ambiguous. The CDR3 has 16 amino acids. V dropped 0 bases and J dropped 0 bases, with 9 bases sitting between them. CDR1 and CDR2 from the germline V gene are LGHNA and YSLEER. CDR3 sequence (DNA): TGCGCCAGCAGCCAAGATGACGCGAGCTCCTACAATGAGCAGTTCTTC. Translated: CASSQDDASSYNEQFF.

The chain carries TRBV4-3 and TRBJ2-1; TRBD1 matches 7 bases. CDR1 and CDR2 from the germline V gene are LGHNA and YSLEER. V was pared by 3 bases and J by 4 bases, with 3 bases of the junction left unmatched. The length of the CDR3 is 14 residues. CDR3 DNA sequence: TGCGCCAGCAGCCATGGACAGGAGTACAATGAGCAGTTCTTC. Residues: CASSHGQEYNEQFF.

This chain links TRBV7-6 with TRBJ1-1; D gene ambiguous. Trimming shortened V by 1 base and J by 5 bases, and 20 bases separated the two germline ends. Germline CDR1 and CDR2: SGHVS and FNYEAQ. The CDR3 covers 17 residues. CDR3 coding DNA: TGTGCCAGCAGCTTAGTGGGTACGGGGTCTTTTTATACTGAAGCTTTCTTT. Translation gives CASSLVGTGSFYTEAFF. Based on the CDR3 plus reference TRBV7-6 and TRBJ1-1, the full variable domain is GAGVSQSPRYKVTKRGQDVALRCDPISGHVSLYWYRQALGQGPEFLTYFNYEAQQDKSGLPNDRFSAERPEGSISTLTIQRTEQRDSAMYRCASSLVGTGSFYTEAFFGQGTRLTVV.

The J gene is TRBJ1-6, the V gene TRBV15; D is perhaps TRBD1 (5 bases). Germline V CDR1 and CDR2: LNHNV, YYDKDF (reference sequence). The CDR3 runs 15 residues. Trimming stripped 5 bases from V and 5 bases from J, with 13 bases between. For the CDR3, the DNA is TGTGCCACCAGCGAGTGGGGGGTCGATAATTCACCCCTCCACTTT. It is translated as CATSEWGVDNSPLHF.

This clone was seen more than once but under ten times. The CDR3 coding sequence is TGTGCCATCAGTGATCCGGGACATGATAACACTGAAGCTTTCTTT. Translating gives CAISDPGHDNTEAFF. The J gene is TRBJ1-1, the V gene TRBV10-3; perhaps TRBD1 as D (6 bases). CDR3 size: 15 residues. V lost 3 bases and J 2 bases, leaving 13 bases between the germline ends. Per the germline V gene, CDR1 is ENHRY and CDR2 is SYGVKD.

As DNA, the CDR3 is TGTGCAAGTCGCTTAGCCCCCGATACATTGAACACTGAAGCTTTCTTT. It is translated as CASRLAPDTLNTEAFF. The chain is built from TRBV12-2 and TRBJ1-1; the table calls TRBD1, which could not be checked here. TRBV12-2 is a pseudogene segment. The length of the CDR3 is 16 residues.

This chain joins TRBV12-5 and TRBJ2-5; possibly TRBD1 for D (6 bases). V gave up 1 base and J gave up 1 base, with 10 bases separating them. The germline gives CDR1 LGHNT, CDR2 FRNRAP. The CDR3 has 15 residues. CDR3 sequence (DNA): TGTGCTAGTGGTTTGGGGACAGACACCCAAGAGACCCAGTACTTC. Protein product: CASGLGTDTQETQYF.

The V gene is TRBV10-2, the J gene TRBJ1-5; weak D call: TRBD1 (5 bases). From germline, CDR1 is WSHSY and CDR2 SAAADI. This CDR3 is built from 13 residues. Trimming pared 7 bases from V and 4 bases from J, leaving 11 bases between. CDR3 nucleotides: TGCGCCAGCAACCAGGGTAGGAATCAGCCCCAGCATTTT. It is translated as CASNQGRNQPQHF.